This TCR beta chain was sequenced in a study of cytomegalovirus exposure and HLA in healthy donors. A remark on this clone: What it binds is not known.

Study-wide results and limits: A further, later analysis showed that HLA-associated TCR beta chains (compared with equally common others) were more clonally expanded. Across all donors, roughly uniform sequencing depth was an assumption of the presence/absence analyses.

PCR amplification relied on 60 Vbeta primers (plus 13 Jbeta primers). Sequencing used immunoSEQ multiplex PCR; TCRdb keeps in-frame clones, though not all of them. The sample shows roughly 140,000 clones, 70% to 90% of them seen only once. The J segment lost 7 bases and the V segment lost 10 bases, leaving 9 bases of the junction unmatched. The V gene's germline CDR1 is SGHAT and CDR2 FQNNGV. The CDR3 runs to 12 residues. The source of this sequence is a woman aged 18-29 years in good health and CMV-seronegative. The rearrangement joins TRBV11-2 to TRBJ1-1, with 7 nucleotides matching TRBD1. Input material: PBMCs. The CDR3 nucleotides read TGTGCCACTGACGAATGGACAGGTGAAGCTTTCTTT. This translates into CATDEWTGEAFF. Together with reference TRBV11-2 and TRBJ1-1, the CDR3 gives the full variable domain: EAGVAQSPRYKIIEKRQSVAFWCNPISGHATLYWYQQILGQGPKLLIQFQNNGVVDDSQLPKDRFSAERLKGVDSTLKIQPAKLEDSAVYLCATDEWTGEAFFGQGTRLTVV.